A selection of T cell receptor beta chains follows, all from one sample in a study of T-cell memory formation after mild COVID-19. Each CDR3 protein gets one entry after TCRdb re-called the 5' RACE reads with MiXCR. The table shows tens of thousands of distinct CDR3 sequences, with around 6.1% occurring only once. Sample: PBMCs or a T cell subset sorted from them (not recorded which). The receptor set was obtained from an adult who had mild COVID-19 (a few samples of this study predate the infection). Cell type and time point are not known. The CDR3 runs from the conserved cysteine through the conserved F or W. The order of the fields is CDR3 protein, CDR3 DNA, V gene, D gene, J gene, clone size. D genes are given only for firm matches. Size tells how often a clone was seen (once, few, many) or the class of an expanded clone, and some rows leave it out.

cdr3_aa: CASSQDRVDTGELFF
cdr3_nt: TGTGCCAGCAGCCAAGACAGGGTAGACACCGGGGAGCTGTTTTTT
v_call: TRBV7-8
d_call: TRBD1
j_call: TRBJ2-2
clone_size: few

cdr3_aa: CVVGESRTEAFF
cdr3_nt: TGTGTCGTGGGGGAATCACGGACTGAAGCTTTCTTT
v_call: TRBV28
d_call: -
j_call: TRBJ1-1
clone_size: -

cdr3_aa: CASSGGRIYGYTF
cdr3_nt: TGTGCCAGTTCAGGGGGTAGGATCTATGGCTACACCTTC
v_call: TRBV19
d_call: TRBD1
j_call: TRBJ1-2
clone_size: -

cdr3_aa: CSAPTEGGWRVDTQYF
cdr3_nt: TGCAGTGCTCCCACCGAAGGAGGCTGGCGGGTAGATACGCAGTATTTT
v_call: TRBV20-1
d_call: -
j_call: TRBJ2-3
clone_size: -

cdr3_aa: CASSFVDRPDTQYF
cdr3_nt: TGCGCCAGCAGCTTTGTGGACCGACCAGATACGCAGTATTTT
v_call: TRBV5-1
d_call: -
j_call: TRBJ2-3
clone_size: many

cdr3_aa: CAISEGGYGYTF
cdr3_nt: TGTGCCATCAGTGAGGGAGGCTATGGCTACACCTTC
v_call: TRBV10-3
d_call: -
j_call: TRBJ1-2
clone_size: -

cdr3_aa: CASSPTLDYEQYF
cdr3_nt: TGTGCCAGCAGCCCAACTCTAGACTACGAGCAGTACTTC
v_call: TRBV3-1
d_call: -
j_call: TRBJ2-7
clone_size: many

cdr3_aa: CASSRDVGYTF
cdr3_nt: TGTGCCAGCAGCCGGGACGTTGGCTACACCTTC
v_call: TRBV2
d_call: -
j_call: TRBJ1-2
clone_size: few

cdr3_aa: CSAPPSGPQGGTQYF
cdr3_nt: TGCAGTGCTCCCCCGTCAGGGCCACAGGGTGGTACGCAGTATTTT
v_call: TRBV20-1
d_call: -
j_call: TRBJ2-3
clone_size: -

cdr3_aa: CASSRQDSPLHF
cdr3_nt: TGTGCCAGCAGCAGACAGGATTCACCCCTCCACTTT
v_call: TRBV7-9
d_call: -
j_call: TRBJ1-6
clone_size: few

cdr3_aa: CASTLGGFSQPQHF
cdr3_nt: TGTGCCAGCACCCTGGGAGGGTTCTCGCAGCCCCAGCATTTT
v_call: TRBV28
d_call: -
j_call: TRBJ1-5
clone_size: -

cdr3_aa: CASSLGFVGASYNEQFF
cdr3_nt: TGTGCCAGCAGCTTAGGCTTTGTCGGGGCCTCCTACAATGAGCAGTTCTTC
v_call: TRBV7-2
d_call: -
j_call: TRBJ2-1
clone_size: many

cdr3_aa: CASSFNRGPDSPLHF
cdr3_nt: TGTGCCAGCAGCTTCAACAGGGGTCCGGATTCACCCCTCCACTTT
v_call: TRBV7-2
d_call: TRBD1
j_call: TRBJ1-6
clone_size: -

cdr3_aa: CASSLGTSGTLDTQYF
cdr3_nt: TGTGCCAGCAGCTTAGGGACTAGCGGGACCTTAGATACGCAGTATTTT
v_call: TRBV7-2
d_call: TRBD2
j_call: TRBJ2-3
clone_size: few

cdr3_aa: CASSLVGVDTQYF
cdr3_nt: TGTGCCAGCAGCTTAGTAGGCGTAGATACGCAGTATTTT
v_call: TRBV11-2
d_call: -
j_call: TRBJ2-3
clone_size: once

cdr3_aa: CASKMVLPLGF
cdr3_nt: TGTGCCAGCAAGATGGTTCTTCCACTAGGATTT
v_call: TRBV6-2/TRBV6-3
d_call: -
j_call: TRBJ1-4
clone_size: -